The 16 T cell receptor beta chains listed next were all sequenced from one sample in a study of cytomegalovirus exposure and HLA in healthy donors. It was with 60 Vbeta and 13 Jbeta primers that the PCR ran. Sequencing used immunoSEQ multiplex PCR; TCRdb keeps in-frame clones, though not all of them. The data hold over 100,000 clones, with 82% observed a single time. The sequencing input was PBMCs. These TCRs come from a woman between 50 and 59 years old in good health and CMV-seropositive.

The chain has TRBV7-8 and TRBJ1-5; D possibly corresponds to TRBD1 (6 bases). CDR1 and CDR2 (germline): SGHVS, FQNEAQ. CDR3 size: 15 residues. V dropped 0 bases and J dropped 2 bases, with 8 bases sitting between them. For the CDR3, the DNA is TGTGCCAGCAGCTTAGCACACAGGGGCAATCAGCCCCAGCATTTT. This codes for CASSLAHRGNQPQHF.

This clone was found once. Here the CDR3 reads CASGLDPRDRNNQPQHF. The CDR3 nucleotides read TGTGCTAGTGGTTTGGATCCGCGAGACAGAAACAATCAGCCCCAGCATTTT. The chain carries TRBV12-5 and TRBJ1-5; possibly TRBD1 for D (5 bases). This CDR3 is 17 amino acids long. Germline loops: CDR1 LGHNT, CDR2 FRNRAP. Trimming took off 1 base at V and 3 bases at J, with 16 bases between the two ends.

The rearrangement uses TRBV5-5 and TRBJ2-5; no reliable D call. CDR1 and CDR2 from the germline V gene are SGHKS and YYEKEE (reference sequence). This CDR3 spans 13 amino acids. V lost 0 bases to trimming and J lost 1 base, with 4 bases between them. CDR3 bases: TGTGCCAGCAGCTTGGTAGCCCAAGAGACCCAGTACTTC. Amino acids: CASSLVAQETQYF.

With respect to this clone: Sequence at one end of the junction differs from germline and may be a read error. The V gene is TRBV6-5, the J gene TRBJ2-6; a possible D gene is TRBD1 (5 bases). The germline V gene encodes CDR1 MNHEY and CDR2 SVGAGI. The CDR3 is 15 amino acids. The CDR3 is CASSASWSGANVLAF. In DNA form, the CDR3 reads TGTGCCAGCAGTGCTTCCTGGTCTGGGGCCAACGTCCTGGCTTTC.

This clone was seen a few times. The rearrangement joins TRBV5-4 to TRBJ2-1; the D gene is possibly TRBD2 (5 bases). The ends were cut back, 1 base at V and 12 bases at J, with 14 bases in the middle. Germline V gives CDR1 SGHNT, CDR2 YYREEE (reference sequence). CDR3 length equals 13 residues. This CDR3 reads CASSLPFGEGQFF. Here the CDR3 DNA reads TGTGCCAGCAGCTTGCCGTTCGGTGAGGGGCAGTTCTTC.

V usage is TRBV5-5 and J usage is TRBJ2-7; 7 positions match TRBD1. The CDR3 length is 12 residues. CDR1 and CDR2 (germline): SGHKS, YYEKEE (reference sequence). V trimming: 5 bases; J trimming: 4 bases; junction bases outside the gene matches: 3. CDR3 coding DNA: TGTGCCAGCAGGCTGGGACAGTACGAGCAGTACTTC. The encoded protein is CASRLGQYEQYF.

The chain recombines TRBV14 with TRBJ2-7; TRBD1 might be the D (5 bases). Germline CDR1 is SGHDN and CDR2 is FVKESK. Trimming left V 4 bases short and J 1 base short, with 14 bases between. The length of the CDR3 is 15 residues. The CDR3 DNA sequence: TGTGCCAGCAGCCCAAGGATGGGGCGGTCCTACGAGCAGTACTTC. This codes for CASSPRMGRSYEQYF.

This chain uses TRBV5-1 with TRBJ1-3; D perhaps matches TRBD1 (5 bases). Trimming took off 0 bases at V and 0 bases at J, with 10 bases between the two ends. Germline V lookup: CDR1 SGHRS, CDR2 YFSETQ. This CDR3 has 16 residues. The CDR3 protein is CASSLDPTGSGNTIYF. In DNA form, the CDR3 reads TGCGCCAGCAGCTTGGACCCCACAGGCTCTGGAAACACCATATATTTT. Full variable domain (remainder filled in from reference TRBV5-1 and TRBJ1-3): KAGVTQTPRYLIKTRGQQVTLSCSPISGHRSVSWYQQTPGQGLQFLFEYFSETQRNKGNFPGRFSGRQFSNSRSEMNVSTLELGDSALYLCASSLDPTGSGNTIYFGEGSWLTVV.

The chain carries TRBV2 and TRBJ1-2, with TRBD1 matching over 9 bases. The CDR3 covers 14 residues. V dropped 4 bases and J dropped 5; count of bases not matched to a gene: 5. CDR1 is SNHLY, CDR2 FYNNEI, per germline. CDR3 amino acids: CASSAQGAMYGYTF. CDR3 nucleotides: TGTGCCAGCAGTGCACAGGGGGCGATGTATGGCTACACCTTC.

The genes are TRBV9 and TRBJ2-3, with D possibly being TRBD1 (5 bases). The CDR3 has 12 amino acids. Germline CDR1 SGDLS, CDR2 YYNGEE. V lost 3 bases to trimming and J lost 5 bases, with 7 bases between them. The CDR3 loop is CASSEGLDTQYF. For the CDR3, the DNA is TGTGCCAGCAGCGAGGGGTTAGATACGCAGTATTTT.

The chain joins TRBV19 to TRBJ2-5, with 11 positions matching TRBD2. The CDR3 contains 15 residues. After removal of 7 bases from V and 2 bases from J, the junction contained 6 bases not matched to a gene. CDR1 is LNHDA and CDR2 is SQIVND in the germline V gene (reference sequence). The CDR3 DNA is TGTGCCAGTAAAAGACTAGCGGGGTTACAAGAGACCCAGTACTTC. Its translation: CASKRLAGLQETQYF.

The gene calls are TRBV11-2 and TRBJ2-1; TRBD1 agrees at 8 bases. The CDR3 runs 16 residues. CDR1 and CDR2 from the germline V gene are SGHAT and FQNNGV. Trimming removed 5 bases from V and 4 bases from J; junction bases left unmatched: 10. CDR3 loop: CASSPFPGGEYNEQFF. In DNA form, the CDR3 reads TGTGCCAGCAGCCCCTTCCCAGGGGGCGAATACAATGAGCAGTTCTTC.

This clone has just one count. The CDR3 DNA follows: TGTGCCAGCAGTTACGGGGGAACAGGGAACTATGGCTACACCTTC. It yields the protein CASSYGGTGNYGYTF. The chain links TRBV6-5 to TRBJ1-2, with a possible D match to TRBD1 (6 bases). This CDR3 region has 15 residues. Deletions cut 2 bases from V and 2 bases from J, with 12 bases between. Germline CDR1 MNHEY, CDR2 SVGAGI.

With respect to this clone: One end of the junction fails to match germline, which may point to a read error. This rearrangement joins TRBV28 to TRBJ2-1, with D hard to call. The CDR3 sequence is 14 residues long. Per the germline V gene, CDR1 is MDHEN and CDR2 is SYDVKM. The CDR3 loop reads CTSSLESSYNEQFF. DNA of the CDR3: TGTACCAGCAGTTTGGAGAGCTCCTACAATGAGCAGTTCTTC.

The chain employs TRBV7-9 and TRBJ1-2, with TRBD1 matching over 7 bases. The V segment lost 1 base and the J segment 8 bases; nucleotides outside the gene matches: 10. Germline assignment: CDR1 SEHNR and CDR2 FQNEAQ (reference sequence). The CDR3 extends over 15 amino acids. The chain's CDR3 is CASSLVLEGASGYTF. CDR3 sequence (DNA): TGTGCCAGCAGCTTAGTGCTCGAGGGGGCTAGCGGCTACACCTTC.

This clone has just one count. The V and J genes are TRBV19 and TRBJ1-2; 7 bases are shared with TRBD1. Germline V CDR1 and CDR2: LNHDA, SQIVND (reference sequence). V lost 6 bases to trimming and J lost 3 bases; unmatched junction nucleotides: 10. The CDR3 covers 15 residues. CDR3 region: CASRPYRGEDYGYTF. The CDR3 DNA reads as TGTGCCAGTAGGCCATACAGGGGCGAAGACTATGGCTACACCTTC.